The text below deals with one T cell receptor beta chain. Its antigen is unknown. Per-nucleotide qualities are absent, and no much larger clonotype sits a single base away. Preparation of the library involved the immunoSEQ multiplex PCR assay. Imported from immuneACCESS, the table was reduced by TCRdb to in-frame sequences with V and J called. These copies leave out some clones; in studies compared against another copy, an unresolved V gene accounts for under half, and the cause of the remainder is not known. Present in this sample are about 730,000 clones, 70% to 90% of which were seen just once. The top ten hold about 0.011% of the sample. The data derive from a study of shared T cell receptors in the human thymus (dated by TCRdb to the early 2020s). Regarding the complete study: The study examined how the human thymus generates shared, self-reactive T-cell receptor alpha chains.

Taken from cysteine to phenylalanine, the CDR3 has 13 residues. The retained sequence is limited to the CDR3, 39 bases, with the frame set at the first base. CDR1 SQVTM and CDR2 ANQGSEA are derived from the germline V gene. Germline trimming amounts to 7 bases on V and 1 base on J, with 6 as the count of junction bases outside the gene matches. The same sample was also studied in work on human thymus T cells. The second paper states: The donors were immunologically healthy infants in Finland who had open corrective cardiac surgery for congenital heart defects. Thymus tissue was collected as surgical resects that were removed during corrective cardiac surgery. Usage of V and J gene segments appeared to be biased in both the thymic and the peripheral blood repertoires. The related research reported highly overlapping thymic TCR repertoires among unrelated individuals. The study used 7 to 9 infant thymus samples plus four related peripheral blood samples to characterize TCR alpha and beta repertoires. The infant donors were roughly 6 to 250 days old, and the cohort included six males and a couple of females. Thymocytes were freed from the tissue by mechanical means and kept at -70 degrees C as pellets of roughly 8.5-31 million cells. A QIAsymphony instrument was used to extract genomic DNA from frozen cell pellets. TCRB and TCRAD loci were amplified from a standardized quantity of quality-controlled genomic DNA using the immunoSEQ multiplex PCR assay. Amplicons spanned the V(D)J region at a length sufficient to cover the CDR3 and identify V and J genes. Through the commercial immunoSEQ service, the amplicons were sequenced on an Illumina platform. Primer bias and sequencing errors were corrected as previously described, and TCRAD and TCRB were defined on the basis of the IMGT database. Repertoires were analysed with immunoSEQ Analyzer 3.0 and VDJTools, covering basic statistics, V/J segment usage, diversity estimates, rarefaction and pairwise overlap. Chao1, ChaoE, Efron-Thisted, Shannon and inverse Simpson indices were used to estimate diversity, which was also estimated on datasets down-sampled to the smallest sample. Repertoire overlap used strict matching of CDR3 nucleotide sequence, V gene and J gene, with Jaccard-based multidimensional scaling clustering. Thymus samples yielded on average around 810,000 unique TCRB clonotypes, compared with roughly 80,000 from blood samples.

The sample comprised thymocytes. The chain is encoded by TRBV29-1 joined to TRBJ1-1; 7 nucleotides in the junction match TRBD1. The TCR originated in a girl less than two years old with a congenital heart defect. Donor details come from another sample of the same person, matched by shared clones. The DNA sequence follows: TGCAGCGGGGCTTGGACAGGGAACACTGAAGCTTTCTTT. The resulting protein is CSGAWTGNTEAFF.